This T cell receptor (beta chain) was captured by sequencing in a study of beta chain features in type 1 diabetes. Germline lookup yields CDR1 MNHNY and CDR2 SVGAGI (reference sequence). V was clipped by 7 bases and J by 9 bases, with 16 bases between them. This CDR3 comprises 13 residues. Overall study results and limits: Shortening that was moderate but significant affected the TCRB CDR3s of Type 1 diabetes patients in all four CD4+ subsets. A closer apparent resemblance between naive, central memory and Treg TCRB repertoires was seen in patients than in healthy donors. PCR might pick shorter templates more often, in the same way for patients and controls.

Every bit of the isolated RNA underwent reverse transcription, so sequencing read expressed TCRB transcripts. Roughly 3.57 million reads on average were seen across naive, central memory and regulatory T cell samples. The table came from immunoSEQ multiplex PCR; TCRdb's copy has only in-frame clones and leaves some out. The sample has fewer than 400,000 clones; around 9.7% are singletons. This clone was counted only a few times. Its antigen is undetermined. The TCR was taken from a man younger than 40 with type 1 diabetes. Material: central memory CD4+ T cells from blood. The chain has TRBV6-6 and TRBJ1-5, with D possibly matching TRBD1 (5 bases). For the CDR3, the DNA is TGTGCCAGCACCCCAAAGAGCGGGGGGCCCCAGCATTTT. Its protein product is CASTPKSGGPQHF.